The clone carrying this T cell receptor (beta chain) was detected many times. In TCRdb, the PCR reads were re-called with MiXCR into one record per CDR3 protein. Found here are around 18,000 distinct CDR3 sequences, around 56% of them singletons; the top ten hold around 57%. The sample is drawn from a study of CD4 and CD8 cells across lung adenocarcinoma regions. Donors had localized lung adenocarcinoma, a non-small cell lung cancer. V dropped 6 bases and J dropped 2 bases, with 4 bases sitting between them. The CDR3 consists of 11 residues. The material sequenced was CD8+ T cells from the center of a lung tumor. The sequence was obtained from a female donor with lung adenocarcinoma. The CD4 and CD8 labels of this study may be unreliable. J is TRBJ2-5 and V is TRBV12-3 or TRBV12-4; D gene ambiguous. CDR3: CASRTQETQYF. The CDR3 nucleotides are TGTGCCAGCAGAACACAAGAGACCCAGTACTTC.